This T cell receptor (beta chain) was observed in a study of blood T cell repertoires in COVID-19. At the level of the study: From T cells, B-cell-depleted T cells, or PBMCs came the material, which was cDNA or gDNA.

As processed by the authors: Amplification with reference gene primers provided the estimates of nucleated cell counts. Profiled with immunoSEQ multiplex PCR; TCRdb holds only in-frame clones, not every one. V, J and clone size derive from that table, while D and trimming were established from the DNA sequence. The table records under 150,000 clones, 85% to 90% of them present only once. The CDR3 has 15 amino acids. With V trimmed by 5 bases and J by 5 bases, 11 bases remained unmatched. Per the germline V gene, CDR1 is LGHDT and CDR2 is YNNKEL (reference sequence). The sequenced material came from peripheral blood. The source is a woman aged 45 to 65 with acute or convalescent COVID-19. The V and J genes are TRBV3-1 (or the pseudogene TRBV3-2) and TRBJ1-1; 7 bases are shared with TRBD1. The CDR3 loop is CASSTRQGARTEAFF. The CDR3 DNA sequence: TGTGCCAGCAGCACCCGACAGGGCGCGCGGACTGAAGCTTTCTTT.